This T cell receptor beta chain was captured in a study of monozygotic twins with inflammatory bowel disease. The CDR3 spans 15 residues. Per germline, CDR1 ENHRY and CDR2 SYGVKD. For both chains, the TCRalpha and TCRbeta cDNA went through two nested PCRs of 16 and 9 cycles. TCRdb reworked the 5' RACE reads into one entry per CDR3 protein, no DNA. The record lists fewer than 200,000 distinct CDR3 sequences, of which the ten most abundant hold approximately 3%. The sample comprised blood. This clonotype was obtained from a human donor with ulcerative colitis or Crohn's disease, or a healthy co-twin of an affected twin (not recorded which). J is TRBJ2-7 and V is TRBV10-3; TCRdb returns TRBD2, unconfirmable since there is no DNA. The CDR3: CAISESSGIKGEQYF.